The source of this TCR beta chain is a study of beta chain features in type 1 diabetes. Study conclusions and caveats: Patients and controls would share equally any PCR tilt toward shorter templates.

The collection from each donor was one heparinised blood draw averaging roughly 110 mL. J was trimmed by 6 bases and V by 2 bases; bases with no gene match: 10. Germline V gene sequence: CDR1 SGHDT, CDR2 YYEEEE. There are 16 residues in the CDR3. The isolated RNA, all of it, was reverse transcribed, so expressed TCRB transcripts were what got sequenced. Some clones are missing from TCRdb's copy, which holds only in-frame ones; the method was immunoSEQ multiplex PCR. This table holds 400,000 to 500,000 clones, about 15% found once. For this clone: Antigen unknown.

This sequence joins TRBV5-6 and TRBJ2-7; TRBD2 matches 11 bases. Source material: naive CD4+ T cells from blood. The sequence was obtained from a young man in good health. CDR3 DNA: TGTGCCAGCAGCTTCCCTACTAGCGGGAGCAAGATCGAGCAGTACGTC. It specifies CASSFPTSGSKIEQYV.